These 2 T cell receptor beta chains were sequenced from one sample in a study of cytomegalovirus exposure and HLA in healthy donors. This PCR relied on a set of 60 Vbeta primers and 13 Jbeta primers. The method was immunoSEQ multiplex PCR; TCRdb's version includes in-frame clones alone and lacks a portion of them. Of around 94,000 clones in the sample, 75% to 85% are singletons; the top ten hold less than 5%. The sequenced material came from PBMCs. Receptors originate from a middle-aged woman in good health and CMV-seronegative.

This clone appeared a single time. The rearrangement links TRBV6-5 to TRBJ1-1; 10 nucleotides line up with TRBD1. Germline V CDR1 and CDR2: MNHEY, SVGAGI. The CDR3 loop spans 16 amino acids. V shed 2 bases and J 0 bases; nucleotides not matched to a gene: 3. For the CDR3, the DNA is TGTGCCAGCAGTTACGGACAGGGGGTAATGAACACTGAAGCTTTCTTT. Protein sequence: CASSYGQGVMNTEAFF.

The CDR3 DNA reads TGTGCCATCAGTGAGTCGTCGGGGGATTCACCCCTCCACTTT. Translating it yields CAISESSGDSPLHF. The rearrangement links TRBV10-3 to TRBJ1-6; D possibly corresponds to TRBD1 (5 bases). This CDR3 comprises 14 residues. Germline CDR1 reads ENHRY; CDR2 reads SYGVKD. The V and J ends lost 0 bases and 8 bases respectively, with 8 bases between them.